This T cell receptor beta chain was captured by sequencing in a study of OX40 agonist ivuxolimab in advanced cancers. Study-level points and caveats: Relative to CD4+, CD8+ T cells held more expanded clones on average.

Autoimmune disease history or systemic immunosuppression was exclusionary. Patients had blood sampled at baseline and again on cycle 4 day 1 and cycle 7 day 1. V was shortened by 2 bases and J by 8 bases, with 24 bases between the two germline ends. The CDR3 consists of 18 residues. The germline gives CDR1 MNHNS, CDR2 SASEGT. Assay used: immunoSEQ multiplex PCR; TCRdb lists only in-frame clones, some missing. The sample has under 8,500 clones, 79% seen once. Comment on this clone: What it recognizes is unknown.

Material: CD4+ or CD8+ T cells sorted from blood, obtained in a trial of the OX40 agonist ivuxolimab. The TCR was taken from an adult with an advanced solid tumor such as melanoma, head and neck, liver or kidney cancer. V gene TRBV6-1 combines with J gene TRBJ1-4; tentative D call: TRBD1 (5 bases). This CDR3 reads CASSEPGRLIHRKEKLFF. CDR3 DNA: TGTGCCAGCAGTGAACCAGGGCGGCTAATTCATCGGAAGGAAAAACTGTTTTTT.